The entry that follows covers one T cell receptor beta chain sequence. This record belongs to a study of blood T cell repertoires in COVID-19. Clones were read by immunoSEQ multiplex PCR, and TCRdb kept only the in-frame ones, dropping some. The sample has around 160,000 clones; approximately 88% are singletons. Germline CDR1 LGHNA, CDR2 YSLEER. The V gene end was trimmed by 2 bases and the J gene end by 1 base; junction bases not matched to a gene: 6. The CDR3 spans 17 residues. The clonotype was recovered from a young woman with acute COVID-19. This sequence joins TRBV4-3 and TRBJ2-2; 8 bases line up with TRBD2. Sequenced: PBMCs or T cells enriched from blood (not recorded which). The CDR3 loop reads CASSQSLAGVNTGELFF. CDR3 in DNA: TGCGCCAGCAGCCAATCGCTAGCGGGTGTGAACACCGGGGAGCTGTTTTTT.